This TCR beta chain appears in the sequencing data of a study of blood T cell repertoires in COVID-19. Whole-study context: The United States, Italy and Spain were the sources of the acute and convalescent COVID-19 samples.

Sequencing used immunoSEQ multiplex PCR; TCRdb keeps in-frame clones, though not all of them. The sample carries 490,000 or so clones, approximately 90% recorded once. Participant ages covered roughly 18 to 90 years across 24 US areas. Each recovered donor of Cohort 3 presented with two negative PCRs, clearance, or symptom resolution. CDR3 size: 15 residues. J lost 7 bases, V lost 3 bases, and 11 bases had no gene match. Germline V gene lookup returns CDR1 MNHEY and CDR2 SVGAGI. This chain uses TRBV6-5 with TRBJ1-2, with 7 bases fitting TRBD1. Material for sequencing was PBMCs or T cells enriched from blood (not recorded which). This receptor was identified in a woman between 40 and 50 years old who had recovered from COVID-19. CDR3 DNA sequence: TGTGCCAGCAGTTATGCAGGGGGACCTTATGTTGGCTACACCTTC. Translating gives CASSYAGGPYVGYTF.